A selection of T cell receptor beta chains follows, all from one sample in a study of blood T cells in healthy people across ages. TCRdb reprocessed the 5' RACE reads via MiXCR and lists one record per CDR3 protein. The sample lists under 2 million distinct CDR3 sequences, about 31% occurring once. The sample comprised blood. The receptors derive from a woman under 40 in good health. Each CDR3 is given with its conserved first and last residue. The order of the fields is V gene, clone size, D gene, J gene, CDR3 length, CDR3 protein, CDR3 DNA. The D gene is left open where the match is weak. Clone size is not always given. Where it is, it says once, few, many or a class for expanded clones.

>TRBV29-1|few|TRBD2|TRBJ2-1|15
CSVGTSVTRYNEQFF
TGCAGCGTCGGGACTAGTGTAACGCGCTACAATGAGCAGTTCTTC
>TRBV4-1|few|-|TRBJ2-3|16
CASTFQPGSAPDTQYF
TGCGCCAGTACCTTTCAACCGGGTAGCGCTCCAGATACGCAGTATTTT
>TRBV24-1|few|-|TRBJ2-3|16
CATSDPSETSTDTQYF
TGTGCCACCAGTGACCCTAGCGAAACTAGCACAGATACGCAGTATTTT
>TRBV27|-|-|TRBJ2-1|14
CASSLTESYNEQFF
TGTGCCAGCAGTTTAACTGAATCCTACAATGAGCAGTTCTTC
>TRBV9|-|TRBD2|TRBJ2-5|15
CASSSREGVAETQYF
TGTGCCAGCAGCTCCCGGGAGGGGGTGGCAGAGACCCAGTACTTC
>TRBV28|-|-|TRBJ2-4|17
CASTPLGGRMVKNIQYF
TGTGCCAGCACCCCCCTCGGGGGGCGTATGGTCAAAAACATTCAGTACTTC
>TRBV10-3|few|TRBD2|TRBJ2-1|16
CAISRLGLEVDNEQFF
TGTGCCATCAGTAGGCTCGGACTAGAGGTTGACAATGAGCAGTTCTTC
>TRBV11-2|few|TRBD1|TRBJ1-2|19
CASSSIRSQGLDNYYGYTF
TGTGCCAGCAGCTCGATCCGCTCACAGGGGTTGGACAACTACTATGGCTACACCTTC
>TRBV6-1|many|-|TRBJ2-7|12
CASRTESYEQYF
TGTGCCAGTAGGACAGAGTCCTACGAGCAGTACTTC
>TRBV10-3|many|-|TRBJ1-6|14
CAISESKAAQTLHF
TGTGCCATCAGTGAGTCGAAGGCGGCTCAGACCCTCCACTTT
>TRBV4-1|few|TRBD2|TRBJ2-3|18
CASSQTSGRGISTDTQYF
TGCGCCAGCAGCCAGACTAGCGGGAGGGGAATATCCACAGATACGCAGTATTTT
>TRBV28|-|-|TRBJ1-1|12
CASSLGSRVAFF
TGTGCCAGCAGTTTAGGGTCTCGGGTGGCTTTCTTT
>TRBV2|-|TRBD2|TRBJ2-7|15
CASSELAGGTYEQYF
TGTGCCAGCAGTGAATTAGCGGGAGGGACCTACGAGCAGTACTTC
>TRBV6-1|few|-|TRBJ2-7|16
CASSEDGGLLYGEQYF
TGTGCCAGCAGTGAAGATGGGGGCCTTTTATACGGTGAGCAGTACTTC
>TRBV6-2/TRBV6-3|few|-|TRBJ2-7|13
CASRRDGAYEQYF
TGTGCCAGCAGAAGGGACGGTGCCTACGAGCAGTACTTC
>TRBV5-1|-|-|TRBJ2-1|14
CASSAGPTYNEQFF
TGCGCCAGCAGCGCGGGACCTACCTACAATGAGCAGTTCTTC
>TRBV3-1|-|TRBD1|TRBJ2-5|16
CASSLLDRDSQETQYF
TGTGCCAGCAGCCTCCTCGACAGGGACAGCCAAGAGACCCAGTACTTC
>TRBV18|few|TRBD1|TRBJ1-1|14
CASSGQGVNTEAFF
TGTGCCAGCTCGGGGCAGGGGGTGAACACTGAAGCTTTCTTT
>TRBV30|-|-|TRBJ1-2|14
CAWRWAGVYYGYTF
TGTGCCTGGCGGTGGGCAGGAGTATACTATGGCTACACCTTC
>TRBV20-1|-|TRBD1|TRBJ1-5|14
CSASQGSINQPQHF
TGCAGTGCTTCACAGGGGTCTATCAATCAGCCCCAGCATTTT
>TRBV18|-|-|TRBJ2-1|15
CASSLRRGVYDEQFF
TGTGCCAGCTCGCTTCGCAGGGGGGTGTACGATGAGCAGTTCTTC
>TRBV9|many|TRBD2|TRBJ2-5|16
CASSPSAGATRETQYF
TGTGCCAGCAGCCCCTCAGCGGGGGCTACTCGAGAGACCCAGTACTTC
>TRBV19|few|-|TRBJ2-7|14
CASSIMEGINEQYF
TGTGCCAGTAGTATAATGGAGGGGATCAACGAGCAGTACTTC
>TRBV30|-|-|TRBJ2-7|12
CAWSGTIYEQYF
TGTGCCTGGAGCGGGACGATCTACGAGCAGTACTTC
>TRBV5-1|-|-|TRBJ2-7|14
CASSLDTGYDEQYF
TGCGCCAGCAGCTTGGATACGGGGTACGACGAGCAGTACTTC
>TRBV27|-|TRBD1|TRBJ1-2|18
CASSLPRDRRISNYGYTF
TGTGCCAGCAGTTTACCCCGGGACAGGAGGATTTCTAACTATGGCTACACCTTC
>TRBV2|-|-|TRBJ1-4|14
CASRPPYELEKLFF
TGTGCCAGCAGGCCCCCTTACGAACTTGAAAAACTGTTTTTT
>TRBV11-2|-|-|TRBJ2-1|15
CASSSSSVDSDEQFF
TGTGCCAGCAGCTCTAGCTCCGTTGATTCCGATGAGCAGTTCTTC
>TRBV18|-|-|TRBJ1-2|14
CASSPQQGFYGYTF
TGTGCCAGCTCACCCCAACAGGGCTTCTATGGCTACACCTTC
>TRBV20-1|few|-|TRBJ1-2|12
CSAEASYYGYTF
TGCAGTGCGGAAGCCTCGTACTATGGCTACACCTTC
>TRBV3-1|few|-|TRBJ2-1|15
CASSQRGRVYNEQFF
TGTGCCAGCAGCCAACGGGGTCGGGTTTACAATGAGCAGTTCTTC
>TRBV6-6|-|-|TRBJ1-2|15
CASVQAPLANYGYTF
TGTGCCAGCGTCCAGGCCCCCCTAGCTAACTATGGCTACACCTTC
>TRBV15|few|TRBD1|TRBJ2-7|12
CATRDRGYEQYF
TGTGCCACCAGGGACAGGGGCTACGAGCAGTACTTC
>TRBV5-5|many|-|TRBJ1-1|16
CASSTTPTVELTEAFF
TGTGCCAGCAGCACTACCCCGACAGTAGAACTAACTGAAGCTTTCTTT
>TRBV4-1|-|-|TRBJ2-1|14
CVSSQESVYNEQFF
TGCGTCAGCAGCCAAGAGTCCGTTTACAATGAGCAGTTCTTC
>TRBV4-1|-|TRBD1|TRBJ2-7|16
CASSLGPGQVTYEQYF
TGCGCCAGCAGCCTTGGCCCGGGACAGGTTACCTACGAGCAGTACTTC
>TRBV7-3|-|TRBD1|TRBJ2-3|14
CASSLRGGEDTQYF
TGTGCCAGCAGCTTACGAGGGGGCGAGGATACGCAGTATTTT
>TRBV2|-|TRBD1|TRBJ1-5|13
CASSRQGRQPQHF
TGTGCCAGCAGTCGACAGGGGCGGCAGCCCCAGCATTTT
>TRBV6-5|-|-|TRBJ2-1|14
CASSYRRTYNEQFF
TGTGCCAGCAGTTACCGAAGAACCTACAATGAGCAGTTCTTC
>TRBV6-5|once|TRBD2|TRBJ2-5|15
CASSYGLAGVGEQYF
TGTGCCAGCAGTTACGGACTAGCGGGAGTAGGTGAGCAGTACTTC
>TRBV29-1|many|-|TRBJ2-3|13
CSVPQGGTDTQYF
TGCAGCGTCCCACAGGGTGGCACAGATACGCAGTATTTT
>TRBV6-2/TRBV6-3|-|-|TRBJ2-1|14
CASSLWGESDEQFF
TGTGCCAGCAGTTTGTGGGGGGAGTCCGATGAGCAGTTCTTC
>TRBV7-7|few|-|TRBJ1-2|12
CASSVVHYGYTF
TGTGCCAGCTCGGTGGTCCACTATGGCTACACCTTC
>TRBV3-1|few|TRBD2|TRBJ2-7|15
CASSQDLSGGNEQYF
TGTGCCAGCAGCCAAGACCTTAGCGGGGGGAACGAGCAGTACTTC